This T cell receptor beta chain appears in the sequencing data of a study of cytomegalovirus exposure and HLA in healthy donors. General study results and limits: It has been reported that TCR beta sequences accurately predicted the HLA-A and HLA-B alleles of most subjects. Earlier analysis yielded a pattern in which most TCR beta V segments were productive about 90% or about 30% of the time.

This clone was recorded a few times. Its antigen is not known. Vbeta (60) and Jbeta (13) primers were used in the PCR. The data were produced by immunoSEQ multiplex PCR, yet TCRdb's version contains in-frame clones alone and is incomplete. This table holds about 200,000 clones, 79% found once. Trimming took 4 bases from V and 3 from J, leaving 8 bases between them. Germline V gene lookup returns CDR1 SGHRS and CDR2 YFSETQ. This CDR3 is 13 amino acids long. Sequencing was done on a sample of PBMCs. The V gene is TRBV5-1, the J gene TRBJ1-5; a possible D gene is TRBD1 (5 bases). The sequence derives from a woman between 25 and 40 years old in good health and CMV-seropositive. The CDR3 coding sequence is TGCGCCAGCAGCCCGACAGTCAATCAGCCCCAGCATTTT. Translation gives CASSPTVNQPQHF.